This T cell receptor beta chain appears in the sequencing data of a study of cytomegalovirus exposure and HLA in healthy donors. Whole-study results and caveats: Being productive about 90% or about 30% of the time was typical of most TCR beta V segments in an earlier analysis. It was taken for granted in presence/absence analyses that sequencing depth across donors was roughly uniform.

A multiplex PCR was run with 60 Vbeta primers and 13 Jbeta primers. Method: immunoSEQ multiplex PCR; TCRdb's copy keeps in-frame clones and lacks some. The sample lists 90,000 to 110,000 clones, 78% occurring once. Concerning this clone: Its specificity is unknown.

Trimming left V 5 bases short and J 5 bases short, with 18 bases between. The germline gives CDR1 MDHEN, CDR2 SYDVKM. The CDR3 contains 15 residues. The TCR was taken from a man younger than 45 in good health and CMV-seronegative. The sequenced sample was PBMCs. The chain joins TRBV28 to TRBJ1-1; D perhaps matches TRBD1 (5 bases). As DNA, the CDR3 is TGTGCCAGCAGTACCGATGGGGGGATCGTTACTGAAGCTTTCTTT. Amino acid sequence: CASSTDGGIVTEAFF.